One TCR beta chain is described in this entry. This sample was taken from a study of blood T cell repertoires in COVID-19. Overall study: Some COVID-19 samples were acute and others convalescent; all came from the United States, Italy and Spain.

In the authors' workflow: How many nucleated cells were present was estimated from reference gene primer amplification. The table came from immunoSEQ multiplex PCR; TCRdb's copy has only in-frame clones and leaves some out. Clone size and V and J calls were adopted from that table, with D and trimming inferred from the DNA. The sample has under 150,000 clones; approximately 81% are singletons. Germline CDR1 is SGHVS and CDR2 is FQNEAQ. V was clipped by 1 base and J by 4 bases; unmatched bases: 2. The CDR3 consists of 15 residues. Sequenced input: peripheral blood. The rearrangement uses TRBV7-8 and TRBJ2-3; 10 bases align to TRBD1. This receptor was taken from a man aged 55 to 69 with acute or convalescent COVID-19. The CDR3 spells CASSLEGTGADTQYF. The CDR3 nucleotides are TGTGCCAGCAGCTTAGAGGGGACAGGGGCAGATACGCAGTATTTT.